Shown below are 20 T cell receptor beta chains from a single sample sequenced in a study of blood T cell repertoires in COVID-19. Data came from immunoSEQ multiplex PCR; TCRdb stores just in-frame clones and leaves some out. The repertoire holds over 85,000 clones, 85% to 90% seen once, with 0.85% to 1.2% in the top ten. The sample was peripheral blood. The receptor set was obtained from a human donor in a cohort sampled during active COVID-19.

The rearrangement links TRBV7-3 to TRBJ2-6; tentative D call: TRBD2 (5 bases). The ends were cut back, 5 bases at V and 4 bases at J, with 12 bases in the middle. Germline V gene sequence: CDR1 SGHTA, CDR2 FQGTGA. There are 15 residues in the CDR3. CDR3 loop: CASSAPEDGANVLTF. In DNA, the CDR3 is TGTGCCAGCAGCGCGCCGGAGGACGGGGCCAACGTCCTGACTTTC.

V usage is TRBV28 and J usage is TRBJ1-3; D is unresolved. The germline gives CDR1 MDHEN, CDR2 SYDVKM. The CDR3 is made up of 12 amino acids. The CDR3 reads CATRIRRNTIYF. CDR3 sequence (DNA): TGTGCTACCCGGATAAGGCGGAACACCATATATTTT.

This clone was counted between two and nine times. The genes are TRBV18 and TRBJ2-7; tentative D call: TRBD1 (6 bases). Germline V lookup: CDR1 KGHSH, CDR2 LQKENI. The V gene lost 3 bases and the J gene lost 7 bases, with 16 bases spanning the gap. The length of the CDR3 is 14 residues. CDR3 protein: CASSPPVGRGEQYF. The CDR3 region has the DNA TGTGCCAGCTCACCGCCAGTGGGCAGGGGAGAGCAGTACTTC.

The genes are TRBV7-9 and TRBJ1-1; possible D gene TRBD1, 5 bases. The CDR3 totals 14 residues. With 6 bases removed from V and 0 bases from J, the gap between germline ends came to 11 bases. Germline lookup yields CDR1 SEHNR and CDR2 FQNEAQ (reference sequence). The CDR3 loop reads CASSSTVMNTEAFF. The DNA for the CDR3 is TGTGCCAGCAGTTCGACAGTTATGAACACTGAAGCTTTCTTT.

DNA for the CDR3: TGTGCCAGCAGCATAAGCGGGAGAGGCTCCTACGAGCAGTACTTC. This translates into CASSISGRGSYEQYF. This sequence joins TRBV28 and TRBJ2-7, with 8 nucleotides matching TRBD2. CDR1 is MDHEN and CDR2 is SYDVKM in the germline V gene. The CDR3 has 15 amino acids. The trim removed 6 bases at V and 0 bases at J, leaving 7 bases unmatched.

This sequence joins TRBV19 and TRBJ1-6, with D possibly matching TRBD1 (6 bases). Trimming cost V 4 bases and J 10 bases, with 17 bases left between them. The germline CDR1 and CDR2 sequences are LNHDA and SQIVND (reference sequence). The CDR3 has 15 residues. The CDR3 is CASSTAGAVESPLHF. For the CDR3, the DNA is TGTGCCAGTAGTACCGCGGGGGCAGTTGAGTCACCCCTCCACTTT.

The chain carries TRBV5-1 and TRBJ1-1, with a possible D match to TRBD1 (6 bases). Germline assignment: CDR1 SGHRS and CDR2 YFSETQ. The CDR3 sequence is 13 residues long. Between the trimmed V and J ends, which lost 0 bases and 8 bases, there was a span of 11 bases. The CDR3 loop is CASSLGQAPEAFF. Here the CDR3 DNA reads TGCGCCAGCAGCTTGGGACAGGCGCCAGAAGCTTTCTTT.

The chain combines TRBV4-2 with TRBJ2-5; D is uncertain. The CDR3 contains 13 residues. The V gene lost 4 bases and the J gene lost 2 bases, with 8 bases spanning the gap. From germline, CDR1 is LGHNA and CDR2 YNFKEQ. The CDR3, as DNA: TGTGCCAGCAGCCCCCGTGTACAAGAGACCCAGTACTTC. Encoded protein: CASSPRVQETQYF.

V gene TRBV3-1 (or the pseudogene TRBV3-2) combines with J gene TRBJ2-1, with a tentative D call TRBD1 (5 bases). The V end was cut by 0 bases, the J end by 2 bases, with 5 bases between. CDR3 length equals 14 residues. Germline lookup yields CDR1 LGHDT and CDR2 YNNKEL (reference sequence). The CDR3 bases are TGTGCCAGCAGCCAAGAGGGGCCCTACAATGAGCAGTTCTTC. Translating it yields CASSQEGPYNEQFF.

This sequence joins TRBV5-1 and TRBJ2-3; D possibly corresponds to TRBD2 (6 bases). With 4 bases removed from V and 5 bases from J, the gap between germline ends came to 17 bases. The CDR3 extends over 15 amino acids. CDR1 and CDR2 from the germline V gene are SGHRS and YFSETQ. The CDR3 DNA reads as TGCGCCAGCAGCCCCTACGGGGGACCCGGAGATACGCAGTATTTT. It translates to CASSPYGGPGDTQYF.

This clone showed up just a few times. This chain uses TRBV12-3 or TRBV12-4 with TRBJ1-2, with D perhaps matching TRBD1 (5 bases). V dropped 6 bases and J dropped 2 bases, with 10 bases sitting between them. The CDR3 is 13 amino acids. The CDR3 DNA sequence: TGTGCCAGCAGCCCCGGGGGGAACTATGGCTACACCTTC. Translating it yields CASSPGGNYGYTF.

V usage is TRBV28 and J usage is TRBJ2-7; 7 positions agree with TRBD1. Germline CDR1 and CDR2: MDHEN and SYDVKM. Unmatched junction bases numbered 6, after V lost 10 bases and J lost 3 bases. The CDR3 runs 12 residues. The CDR3 nucleotides are TGTGCCACCGGGACAGCCGTCTACGAGCAGTACTTC. Protein sequence: CATGTAVYEQYF.

The chain couples TRBV5-1 to TRBJ2-3, with 9 positions matching TRBD2. The junction had 1 base not matched to a gene; V was cut back by 0 bases and J by 2 bases. CDR1 and CDR2 from the germline V gene are SGHRS and YFSETQ. The CDR3 has 15 amino acids. As DNA, the CDR3 is TGCGCCAGCAGCTTGGGACTAGCGGTCACAGATACGCAGTATTTT. Protein sequence: CASSLGLAVTDTQYF.

The table lists this clone with a few counts. The V call is TRBV29-1, the J call TRBJ1-3; 8 nucleotides match TRBD1. V lost 6 bases and J lost 4; bases outside the gene matches: 2. Germline V gene data show CDR1 as SQVTM and CDR2 as ANQGSEA. The CDR3 covers 12 residues. The DNA for the CDR3 is TGCAGCGTCAGGGGGCAAGGAAACACCATATATTTT. Translated: CSVRGQGNTIYF.

This chain joins TRBV7-2 and TRBJ2-1; TRBD2 agrees at 12 bases. Losses at the gene ends were 5 bases for V and 8 bases for J; bases not matched to a gene: 10. CDR3 length: 16 residues. Germline-derived CDR1 and CDR2 are SGHTA and FQGNSA. CDR3 DNA sequence: TGTGCCAGCAGCCCTCAGACTAGCGGGGGAGAATATGAGCAGTTCTTC. Translated: CASSPQTSGGEYEQFF.

The V call is TRBV7-8, the J call TRBJ2-7; D is possibly TRBD1 (6 bases). V was pared by 5 bases and J by 4 bases, with 21 bases between. The CDR3 sequence is 16 residues long. The germline V gene encodes CDR1 SGHVS and CDR2 FQNEAQ. CDR3 bases: TGTGCCAGCAGCCGAGAAGCAGTACCAAGGGGGTACGAGCAGTACTTC. Translation gives CASSREAVPRGYEQYF.

This clone occurred once. The chain couples TRBV5-5 to TRBJ2-1; D may be TRBD2 (6 bases). Trimming removed 1 base from V and 6 bases from J, with 8 bases in between. CDR1 is SGHKS, CDR2 YYEKEE, per germline (reference sequence). The CDR3 sequence is 13 residues long. CDR3 protein: CASSLRGSNEQFF. The CDR3 DNA reads as TGTGCCAGCAGCTTGCGGGGGTCCAATGAGCAGTTCTTC.

The rearrangement links TRBV12-3 or TRBV12-4 to TRBJ2-1; D unresolved. The CDR3 totals 12 residues. Trimming cost V 3 bases and J 8 bases, with 8 bases left between them. The CDR3 coding sequence is TGTGCCAGCAGTTTGCCGTACTATGAGCAGTTCTTC. Its translation: CASSLPYYEQFF.

This clone appeared once. The DNA for the CDR3 is TGTGCCAGCAGCTTAGGGGACAGTGCAAGAAACACCATATATTTT. Protein product: CASSLGDSARNTIYF. The chain uses TRBV7-6 and TRBJ1-3, with TRBD1 identical over 7 bases. The ends lost 1 base at V and 5 bases at J; junction bases unmatched: 5. CDR3 size: 15 residues. Germline V gene sequence: CDR1 SGHVS, CDR2 FNYEAQ. The full variable domain, its missing parts supplied by reference TRBV7-6 and TRBJ1-3, is GAGVSQSPRYKVTKRGQDVALRCDPISGHVSLYWYRQALGQGPEFLTYFNYEAQQDKSGLPNDRFSAERPEGSISTLTIQRTEQRDSAMYRCASSLGDSARNTIYFGEGSWLTVV.

This chain joins TRBV6-6 and TRBJ1-3, with a weak D call TRBD1 (6 bases). The CDR3 is 20 amino acids. V lost 5 bases and J 0 bases, leaving 26 bases between the germline ends. CDR1 MNHNY and CDR2 SVGAGI come from the germline V gene (reference sequence). The CDR3, as DNA: TGTGCCAGCAGTCCCTTTGAAGGGGGATGGCCTTCAATCTCTGGAAACACCATATATTTT. Residues: CASSPFEGGWPSISGNTIYF.